The rows below give T cell receptor beta chains drawn from one sample of a study of blood T cell repertoires in COVID-19. Some clones are missing from TCRdb's copy, which holds only in-frame ones; the method was immunoSEQ multiplex PCR. The data show 450,000 to 600,000 clones, about nine tenths seen once. The specimen was PBMCs or T cells enriched from blood (not recorded which). The source is a woman aged 18 to 35 who had recovered from COVID-19. Both conserved end residues are part of each CDR3. Fields, in order: V gene, clone size, J gene, D gene, CDR3 DNA, CDR3 protein. D genes are given only for firm matches. Expanded clones get a size class; other rows say once, few or many, or leave the size out.

TRBV6-1,-,TRBJ1-6,-,TGTGCCAGCAGTGAATTAGATCCTAATTCACCCCTCCACTTT,CASSELDPNSPLHF
TRBV30,-,TRBJ2-7,-,TGTGCCTGGAGTGCTCTAGAGAACTCCTACGAGCAGTACTTC,CAWSALENSYEQYF
TRBV14,-,TRBJ1-6,-,TGTGCCAGCAGCCCAACCGGCTCCTATAATTCACCCCTCCACTTT,CASSPTGSYNSPLHF
TRBV6-5,few,TRBJ1-2,-,TGTGCCAGCAGTTTTGGGACTTATTATGGCTACACCTTC,CASSFGTYYGYTF
TRBV5-1,-,TRBJ2-6,TRBD2,TGCGCCAGCAGCGGCGGGGGGCCTACTGGGGCCAACGTCCTGACTTTC,CASSGGGPTGANVLTF
TRBV6-1,few,TRBJ2-7,TRBD1,TGTGCCAGCAGTGATCTAGGGGGGACAGGGTCCTACGAGCAGTACTTC,CASSDLGGTGSYEQYF
TRBV7-2,-,TRBJ1-1,-,TGTGCCAGCAGACCTTATTCCGGCGGGGAGACAACTGAAGCTTTCTTT,CASRPYSGGETTEAFF
TRBV11-1,-,TRBJ1-6,-,TGTGCCAGCAGCTTCGTCCAGGGAAATTCACCCCTCCACTTT,CASSFVQGNSPLHF
TRBV7-2,-,TRBJ2-7,TRBD1,TGTGCCAGCAGCACTCCGGGACAGGGGTTATACGAGCAGTACTTC,CASSTPGQGLYEQYF
TRBV7-2,-,TRBJ2-7,-,TGTGCCAGCAGCTTACCCAACAGGGCGGTTTACGAGCAGTACTTC,CASSLPNRAVYEQYF